This entry describes one TCR beta chain. Its antigen is not identified. The data derive from a study of monozygotic twins with inflammatory bowel disease. Findings and caveats of the study: There was no support for any single strong signal or clonotype associated with IBD. Researchers were unable to tell different T cell subtypes apart. Added variability in patient repertoires may stem from differing immunosuppressive treatments.

This CDR3 spans 12 amino acids. Per the germline V gene, CDR1 is MNHEY and CDR2 is SMNVEV (reference sequence). Added by template switching were UMIs that each held a 6-nucleotide sample barcode. One entry per CDR3 protein, without DNA, is what TCRdb gives after re-calling the 5' RACE reads. The sample table sets out roughly 90,000 distinct CDR3 sequences. This chain links TRBV27 with TRBJ1-1; there is no DNA to check the TCRdb D call of TRBD1. This receptor was identified in a human donor with ulcerative colitis or Crohn's disease, or a healthy co-twin of an affected twin (not recorded which). Sequenced: blood. CDR3 region: CASYDRGTEAFF.